What follows are 21 T cell receptor beta chains derived from one specimen sequenced in a study of blood T cell repertoires in COVID-19. Measured with immunoSEQ multiplex PCR; TCRdb has only the in-frame clones, and not every one. The sample contains under 200,000 clones, 86% of which appear only once. What was sequenced was peripheral blood. All receptors derive from a man between 60 and 75 years old with acute or convalescent COVID-19.

The J gene is TRBJ2-5, the V gene TRBV7-9; TRBD2 aligns across 11 bases. There are 15 residues in the CDR3. Germline V gives CDR1 SEHNR, CDR2 FQNEAQ (reference sequence). J was trimmed by 5 bases and V by 2 bases; bases with no gene match: 4. This CDR3 is CASSLLAGGGETQYF. CDR3 nucleotides: TGTGCCAGCAGCTTACTAGCGGGAGGAGGGGAGACCCAGTACTTC. Full variable domain (remainder filled in from reference TRBV7-9 and TRBJ2-5): DTGVSQNPRHKITKRGQNVTFRCDPISEHNRLYWYRQTLGQGPEFLTYFQNEAQLEKSRLLSDRFSAERPKGSFSTLEIQRTEQGDSAMYLCASSLLAGGGETQYFGPGTRLLVL.

This clone came up a few times. V and J are TRBV6-1 and TRBJ2-1; TRBD2 is a possible D gene (6 bases). Germline-derived CDR1 and CDR2 are MNHNS and SASEGT. This CDR3 is 16 amino acids long. Trimming pared 4 bases from V and 4 bases from J, leaving 17 bases between. The CDR3 loop is CASSGRTGVGYNEQFF. In DNA form, the CDR3 reads TGTGCCAGCAGTGGAAGGACGGGAGTCGGGTACAATGAGCAGTTCTTC.

This clone was seen just once. The genes are TRBV3-1 (or the pseudogene TRBV3-2) and TRBJ2-7; a weak D match, TRBD1 (5 bases). Germline assignment: CDR1 LGHDT and CDR2 YNNKEL (reference sequence). This CDR3 contains 12 residues. Trimming cost V 1 base and J 7 bases, with 8 bases left between them. The chain's CDR3 is CASSQATAEQYF. The CDR3 DNA follows: TGTGCCAGCAGCCAAGCGACAGCAGAGCAGTACTTC.

J is TRBJ1-4 and V is TRBV30; no clear D. The length of the CDR3 is 14 residues. Germline CDR1 and CDR2: GTSNPN and SVGIG (reference sequence). With 3 bases removed from V and 4 bases from J, the gap between germline ends came to 12 bases. The CDR3 sequence is CAWRSSGFNEKLFF. CDR3 nucleotide sequence: TGTGCCTGGAGATCCTCCGGGTTTAATGAAAAACTGTTTTTT.

J is TRBJ2-1 and V is TRBV3-1 (or the pseudogene TRBV3-2); TRBD2 agrees at 12 bases. J was trimmed by 4 bases and V by 3 bases; bases with no gene match: 1. The CDR3 is made up of 15 amino acids. Germline-derived CDR1 and CDR2 are LGHDT and YNNKEL (reference sequence). CDR3 sequence: CASSQGLAGYNEQFF. The CDR3 DNA sequence: TGTGCCAGCAGCCAGGGACTAGCGGGTTACAATGAGCAGTTCTTC.

V gene TRBV30 combines with J gene TRBJ2-2; 10 nucleotides line up with TRBD2. Germline values: CDR1 GTSNPN, CDR2 SVGIG (reference sequence). There are 17 residues in the CDR3. The trim removed 2 bases at V and 5 bases at J, leaving 11 bases unmatched. The chain's CDR3 is CAWSLAASGSRTGELFF. In DNA form, the CDR3 reads TGTGCCTGGAGTCTAGCGGCTAGCGGGAGTCGGACCGGGGAGCTGTTTTTT.

This sequence joins TRBV7-3 and TRBJ2-5; 8 nucleotides align to TRBD2. With V trimmed by 2 bases and J by 1 base, 6 bases remained unmatched. This CDR3 region has 16 residues. Germline loops: CDR1 SGHTA, CDR2 FQGTGA. The CDR3, as DNA: TGTGCCAGCAGCTTAGGGCTAGCGGGCGCCCAAGAGACCCAGTACTTC. As protein: CASSLGLAGAQETQYF.

This rearrangement joins TRBV21-1 to TRBJ1-4; TRBD1, the D gene given by the table, was not confirmed from the DNA. TRBV21-1 is flagged as a pseudogene. This CDR3 comprises 15 residues. The CDR3 region is CASSLRDRGDEKLFF. In nucleotides, the CDR3 is TGTGCCAGCAGCCTACGGGACAGGGGGGATGAAAAACTGTTTTTT.

This clone was observed at least ten times. Other DNA sequences in this specimen translate into the identical CDR3. The chain carries TRBV3-1 (or the pseudogene TRBV3-2) and TRBJ1-6, with D unclear. Germline CDR1 LGHDT, CDR2 YNNKEL (reference sequence). Trimming removed 3 bases at V and 8 bases at J, with 8 bases between. The CDR3 loop spans 13 amino acids. CDR3 sequence: CASSHPGDSPLHF. The DNA of the CDR3 is TGTGCCAGCAGCCATCCCGGGGATTCACCCCTCCACTTT.

There are a few counts of this clone. Other DNA sequences in the sample encode the same CDR3. The chain uses TRBV19 and TRBJ2-2; D is possibly TRBD1 (6 bases). Germline V gene data show CDR1 as LNHDA and CDR2 as SQIVND (reference sequence). The CDR3 is 15 residues long. V was cut by 7 bases and J by 1 base, with 13 bases left in between. CDR3 region: CASIRTGRNTGELFF. The CDR3 DNA reads as TGTGCCAGTATACGCACAGGGAGGAACACCGGGGAGCTGTTTTTT.

This rearrangement joins TRBV7-8 to TRBJ1-2; 9 bases are a match to TRBD1. The trim removed 0 bases at V and 8 bases at J, leaving 4 bases unmatched. The CDR3 runs to 14 residues. Germline CDR1 reads SGHVS; CDR2 reads FQNEAQ. CDR3 amino acids: CASSLARDRDGYTF. Here the CDR3 DNA reads TGTGCCAGCAGCTTAGCCCGGGACAGGGACGGCTACACCTTC.

The chain uses TRBV29-1 and TRBJ2-7; 9 bases fit TRBD2. Germline V lookup: CDR1 SQVTM, CDR2 ANQGSEA. The V gene end was trimmed by 1 base and the J gene end by 7 bases; junction bases not matched to a gene: 5. This CDR3 region has 13 residues. The CDR3: CSVEGGRAKEQYF. In nucleotides, the CDR3 is TGCAGCGTTGAAGGCGGGAGGGCGAAAGAGCAGTACTTC.

The chain joins TRBV19 to TRBJ2-2; tentative D call: TRBD1 (5 bases). This CDR3 is 14 amino acids long. The germline V and J ends were trimmed by 4 bases and 2 bases, with 8 bases remaining between them. The germline gives CDR1 LNHDA, CDR2 SQIVND (reference sequence). The CDR3 is CASSRTLNTGELFF. The CDR3 nucleotides read TGTGCCAGTAGTAGGACACTTAACACCGGGGAGCTGTTTTTT.

CDR3 sequence reads: CASSPNSIEQPQHF. The CDR3 coding sequence is TGTGCCAGCTCACCAAACTCAATCGAGCAGCCCCAGCATTTT. The chain combines TRBV18 with TRBJ1-5; D not certain. Germline V lookup: CDR1 KGHSH, CDR2 LQKENI. The CDR3 covers 14 residues. The germline V and J ends were trimmed by 2 bases and 7 bases, with 12 bases remaining between them.

The V call is TRBV9, the J call TRBJ1-2; 8 bases map to TRBD1. V lost 3 bases, J lost 7 bases, and 14 bases stayed unmatched. CDR1 is SGDLS, CDR2 YYNGEE, per germline. This CDR3 has 16 amino acids. DNA of the CDR3: TGTGCCAGCAGCGCGTATGGACAGGGTGTATTCGGTGGCTACACCTTC. Protein sequence: CASSAYGQGVFGGYTF.

The rearrangement uses TRBV19 and TRBJ1-5; the match to TRBD1 covers 8 bases. The V and J ends lost 4 bases and 6 bases, in that order; junction bases with no gene match: 5. Germline values: CDR1 LNHDA, CDR2 SQIVND (reference sequence). The CDR3 has 14 residues. CDR3 in amino acids: CASSRQGMGQPQHF. CDR3 bases: TGTGCCAGTAGTAGACAGGGGATGGGTCAGCCCCAGCATTTT. The full variable domain, completed using reference TRBV19 and TRBJ1-5, is DGGITQSPKYLFRKEGQNVTLSCEQNLNHDAMYWYRQDPGQGLRLIYYSQIVNDFQKGDIAEGYSVSREKKESFPLTVTSAQKNPTAFYLCASSRQGMGQPQHFGDGTRLSIL.

This clone was counted once. CDR3 loop: CASSPSRGAGGNEQFF. Here the CDR3 DNA reads TGTGCCAGCAGCCCCTCTCGAGGAGCGGGAGGTAATGAGCAGTTCTTC. The chain carries TRBV3-1 (or the pseudogene TRBV3-2) and TRBJ2-1; the match to TRBD2 covers 9 bases. Germline CDR1 reads LGHDT; CDR2 reads YNNKEL (reference sequence). Unmatched junction bases numbered 11, after V lost 4 bases and J lost 7 bases. The CDR3 extends over 16 amino acids.

The chain has TRBV7-9 and TRBJ1-2; 8 bases are a match to TRBD1. V trimming: 5 bases; J trimming: 5 bases; junction bases outside the gene matches: 7. The germline V gene has CDR1 SEHNR and CDR2 FQNEAQ (reference sequence). CDR3 length: 14 residues. The CDR3 nucleotides are TGTGCCAGCAGCCCCCTGGACAGGGTATATGGCTACACCTTC. It codes for CASSPLDRVYGYTF.

This chain connects TRBV24-1 to TRBJ1-2; D call uncertain. Trimming cost V 0 bases and J 6 bases, with 7 bases left between them. CDR3 length: 13 amino acids. Looked up from germline, CDR1 is KGHDR and CDR2 is SFDVKD. In DNA form, the CDR3 reads TGTGCCACCAGTGATTTGACAGAGCATGGCTACACCTTC. Translation: CATSDLTEHGYTF.

The J gene is TRBJ2-3, the V gene TRBV5-1; D not resolved. This CDR3 is 14 amino acids long. CDR1 SGHRS and CDR2 YFSETQ come from the germline V gene. The V end lost 2 bases, the J end lost 6 bases, and 13 bases lay between the germline ends. The CDR3 DNA reads TGCGCCAGCAGCTTAGGCGGTGCCCAGGATACGCAGTATTTT. This codes for CASSLGGAQDTQYF.

The rearrangement joins TRBV27 to TRBJ2-1; D possibly corresponds to TRBD2 (6 bases). Trimming took off 3 bases at V and 7 bases at J, with 13 bases between the two ends. Per the germline V gene, CDR1 is MNHEY and CDR2 is SMNVEV (reference sequence). This CDR3 contains 14 residues. CDR3 residues: CASSFSGPENEQFF. As DNA, the CDR3 is TGTGCCAGCAGTTTCAGCGGGCCGGAAAATGAGCAGTTCTTC.